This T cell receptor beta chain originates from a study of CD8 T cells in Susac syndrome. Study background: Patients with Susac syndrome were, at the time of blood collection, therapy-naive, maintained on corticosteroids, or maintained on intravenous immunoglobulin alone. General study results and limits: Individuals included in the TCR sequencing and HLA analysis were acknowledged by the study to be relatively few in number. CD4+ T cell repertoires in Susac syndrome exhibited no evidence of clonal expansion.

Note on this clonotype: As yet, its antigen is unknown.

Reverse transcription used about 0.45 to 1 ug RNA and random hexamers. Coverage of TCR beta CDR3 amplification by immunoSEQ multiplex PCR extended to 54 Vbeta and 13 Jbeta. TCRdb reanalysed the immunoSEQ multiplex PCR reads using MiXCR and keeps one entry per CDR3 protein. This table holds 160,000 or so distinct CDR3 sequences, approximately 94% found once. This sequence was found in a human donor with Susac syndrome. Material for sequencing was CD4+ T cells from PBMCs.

In DNA, the CDR3 is TGTGCCAGCAGCTTAGACGGGGCAAATACGCAGTATTTT. As protein: CASSLDGANTQYF. The chain joins TRBV7-2 to TRBJ2-3, with D perhaps matching TRBD1 or TRBD2 (5 bases each). V shed 1 base and J shed 7 bases, with 9 bases lying between them. The germline V gene encodes CDR1 SGHTA and CDR2 FQGNSA. The CDR3 runs 13 residues. The whole variable domain, remainder taken from reference TRBV7-2 and TRBJ2-3, is GAGVSQSPSNKVTEKGKDVELRCDPISGHTALYWYRQSLGQGLEFLIYFQGNSAPDKSGLPSDRFSAERTGGSVSTLTIQRTQQEDSAVYLCASSLDGANTQYFGPGTRLTVL.